Reported below is one T cell receptor beta chain. Its specificity is unknown. The CDR3 contains 14 residues. CDR1 is MRHNA and CDR2 is SNTAGT in the germline V gene. V lost 5 bases, J lost 5 bases, and 6 bases stayed unmatched. The method was immunoSEQ multiplex PCR; TCRdb's version includes in-frame clones alone and lacks a portion of them. Altogether tens of thousands of clones are present, approximately 84% being singletons, with the ten largest covering around 2%. The data belong to a study of OX40 agonist ivuxolimab in advanced cancers. About the study: A history of anti-PD-1, anti-PD-L1 or anti-CTLA-4 therapy was acceptable, and roughly 40% had some.

Study results and limitations: At 0.1 to 3.0 mg/kg and by week 6, CD4+ and CD8+ T cells in the blood had expanded clonally. Expanded clones were, on average, more numerous in CD8+ T cells than in CD4+.

This rearrangement joins TRBV6-4 to TRBJ1-1, with TRBD1 matching over 9 bases. The sequenced sample was CD4+ or CD8+ T cells sorted from blood, obtained in a trial of the OX40 agonist ivuxolimab. The receptor's source is an adult with an advanced solid tumor such as melanoma, head and neck, liver or kidney cancer. DNA for the CDR3: TGTGCCAGCAGTACGACAGGGGGTAGTACTGAAGCTTTCTTT. It is translated as CASSTTGGSTEAFF.